One and the same sample provided the 30 T cell receptor beta chains below, sequenced in a study of T-cell reconstitution after alpha-beta-depleted transplantation in children. A library of TCRbeta sequences, prepared with unique molecular identifiers, was generated. TCRdb ran MiXCR on the PCR reads and lists one entry per CDR3 protein. Among some 460,000 distinct CDR3 sequences, about a sixth were seen once, and the ten largest hold under 30%. The input for sequencing was PBMCs, mostly from graft donor cells, taken 360 days after TCRalphabeta/CD19-depleted stem cell transplant. The receptors were gathered from a boy in the first two years of life who had a stem cell transplant for Wiskott-Aldrich syndrome, so the T cells may come from the graft donor.

This clonotype was seen repeatedly, ten times or more. J is TRBJ2-1 and V is TRBV6-5; 9 bases align to TRBD2. With V trimmed by 2 bases and J by 9 bases, 8 bases remained unmatched. The CDR3 spans 15 residues. Per the germline V gene, CDR1 is MNHEY and CDR2 is SVGAGI. CDR3 amino acids: CASSYSLAGEGEQFF. For the CDR3, the DNA is TGTGCCAGCAGTTACAGCTTAGCGGGAGAGGGTGAGCAGTTCTTC.

There are a few counts of this clonotype. It is unclear where the CDR3 begins or ends on the DNA, so no DNA is shown, and the CDR3 is as TCRdb lists it. The rearrangement uses TRBV19 and TRBJ2-2; TRBD1, the table's D call, was not compared with the DNA. Germline V gene lookup returns CDR1 LNHDA and CDR2 SQIVND (reference sequence). Both ends counted, the CDR3 spans 16 residues. CDR3 protein: CASTSARGSSRRTLFF.

Comments on this clonotype: Mismatch with germline at one junction end may stem from a read error. The chain is built from TRBV20-1 and TRBJ2-7; 8 bases agree with TRBD1. CDR3 length: 16 amino acids. CDR1 and CDR2 from the germline V gene are DFQATT and SNEGSKA (reference sequence). In DNA form, the CDR3 reads TGCTGTGCTAGAGGGGGGCGACAGGGGCCAACCTACGAGCAGTACTTC. It translates to CCARGGRQGPTYEQYF.

The rearrangement links TRBV11-2 to TRBJ2-3; TRBD2 matches at 7 bases. This CDR3 contains 18 residues. Germline V lookup: CDR1 SGHAT, CDR2 FQNNGV. The ends lost 5 bases at V and 0 bases at J; junction bases unmatched: 14. The CDR3 DNA follows: TGTGCCAGCAGCCCCCCGTGGCGGGAGAGTTCTAGCACAGATACGCAGTATTTT. Translating gives CASSPPWRESSSTDTQYF. Full variable domain (missing parts from reference TRBV11-2 and TRBJ2-3): EAGVAQSPRYKIIEKRQSVAFWCNPISGHATLYWYQQILGQGPKLLIQFQNNGVVDDSQLPKDRFSAERLKGVDSTLKIQPAKLEDSAVYLCASSPPWRESSSTDTQYFGPGTRLTVL.

This clonotype was observed a handful of times. The V call is TRBV5-1, the J call TRBJ2-5; 9 bases align to TRBD1. The CDR3 has 14 amino acids. V dropped 4 bases and J dropped 5; count of bases not matched to a gene: 6. Per germline, CDR1 SGHRS and CDR2 YFSETQ. The CDR3: CASSQQGAEETQYF. In DNA form, the CDR3 reads TGCGCCAGCAGCCAACAGGGGGCGGAGGAGACCCAGTACTTC.

The chain links TRBV20-1 to TRBJ1-6; D might be TRBD1 (6 bases). CDR3 length equals 13 residues. The V and J ends lost 4 bases and 8 bases respectively, with 12 bases between them. Germline CDR1 DFQATT, CDR2 SNEGSKA (reference sequence). CDR3 sequence reads: CSATRQADSPLHF. In nucleotides, the CDR3 is TGCAGTGCTACCCGACAGGCGGATTCACCCCTCCACTTT.

CDR3 loop: CATRGTDLAKNIQYF. CDR3 DNA sequence: TGTGCCACCAGGGGGACAGACCTAGCCAAAAACATTCAGTACTTC. The chain employs TRBV6-2 or TRBV6-3 and TRBJ2-4; TRBD1 agrees at 7 bases. V lost 10 bases and J lost 0; bases outside the gene matches: 9. Germline V gene data show CDR1 as MNHEY and CDR2 as SVGEGT. The CDR3 extends over 15 amino acids.

In this sample, this clonotype turned up many times. This chain uses TRBV29-1 with TRBJ2-5; 8 bases match TRBD1. This CDR3 spans 13 amino acids. Germline V CDR1 and CDR2: SQVTM, ANQGSEA. V lost 7 bases, J lost 4 bases, and 8 bases stayed unmatched. The CDR3 here is CSACRTGRETQYF. Written as DNA, the CDR3 is TGCAGCGCATGCCGGACAGGGAGAGAGACCCAGTACTTC.

CDR3 region: CASSQGTGADNEQFF. CDR3 DNA: TGTGCCAGCAGCCAAGGGACAGGGGCTGACAATGAGCAGTTCTTC. The chain uses TRBV14 and TRBJ2-1, with 9 nucleotides matching TRBD1. The CDR3 covers 15 residues. CDR1 is SGHDN, CDR2 FVKESK, per germline. V was pared by 1 base and J by 5 bases, with 3 bases of the junction left unmatched.

CDR3 residues: CASRISGRTGNEQFF. CDR3 coding DNA: TGTGCCAGCAGGATTAGCGGGAGAACTGGCAATGAGCAGTTCTTC. The genes are TRBV12-3 or TRBV12-4 and TRBJ2-1, with 9 bases identical to TRBD2. CDR3 length equals 15 residues. The trim removed 6 bases at V and 6 bases at J, leaving 9 bases unmatched.

The chain carries TRBV7-9 and TRBJ2-3; D may be TRBD2 (6 bases). This CDR3 contains 15 residues. Germline V gives CDR1 SEHNR, CDR2 FQNEAQ (reference sequence). V was shortened by 7 bases and J by 0 bases, with 14 bases between the two germline ends. DNA for the CDR3: TGTGCCAGCAACCCTTGGGGAGGAAGCACAGATACGCAGTATTTT. It specifies CASNPWGGSTDTQYF.

This clonotype was observed a few times. This chain joins TRBV11-2 and TRBJ2-1; 9 bases agree with TRBD2. Looked up from germline, CDR1 is SGHAT and CDR2 is FQNNGV. The CDR3 consists of 18 residues. V was clipped by 1 base and J by 2 bases; unmatched bases: 9. The CDR3 is CASSLVYRGLAPYNEQFF. As DNA, the CDR3 is TGTGCCAGCAGCTTAGTTTATCGTGGACTAGCGCCCTACAATGAGCAGTTCTTC.

This clonotype was observed a handful of times. The V call is TRBV10-3, the J call TRBJ2-1; D gene unclear. Germline V CDR1 and CDR2: ENHRY, SYGVKD. Deletions cut 0 bases from V and 1 base from J, with 10 bases between. The CDR3 extends over 16 amino acids. The CDR3 loop is CAISESGLWSYNEQFF. In DNA form, the CDR3 reads TGTGCCATCAGTGAGTCGGGCCTTTGGTCCTACAATGAGCAGTTCTTC.

This clonotype was picked up many times. CDR3 sequence: CASSPMGQGYEQYF. In DNA form, the CDR3 reads TGTGCCAGCAGTCCTATGGGACAGGGCTACGAGCAGTACTTC. This chain joins TRBV12-3 or TRBV12-4 and TRBJ2-7; 9 bases match TRBD1. The V gene end was trimmed by 5 bases and the J gene end by 3 bases; junction bases not matched to a gene: 5. This CDR3 is 14 amino acids long.

CDR3 sequence (DNA): TGTGCCACCAGCAGAGACCTTCGACAGTCCAACACTGAAGCTTTCTTT. Translated: CATSRDLRQSNTEAFF. V usage is TRBV15 and J usage is TRBJ1-1, with D perhaps matching TRBD1 (5 bases). Looked up from germline, CDR1 is LNHNV and CDR2 is YYDKDF (reference sequence). The CDR3 covers 16 residues. Trimming pared 0 bases from V and 2 bases from J, leaving 13 bases between. The full variable domain, completed using reference TRBV15 and TRBJ1-1, is DAMVIQNPRYQVTQFGKPVTLSCSQTLNHNVMYWYQQKSSQAPKLLFHYYDKDFNNEADTPDNFQSRRPNTSFCFLDIRSPGLGDTAMYLCATSRDLRQSNTEAFFGQGTRLTVV.

This chain links TRBV11-3 with TRBJ2-2; D remains ambiguous. Per the germline V gene, CDR1 is SGHNT and CDR2 is YENEEA. The CDR3 contains 15 residues. Trimming shortened V by 1 base and J by 3 bases, and 9 bases separated the two germline ends. The CDR3 bases are TGTGCCAGCAGCTTAGCGGCGAGTTACACCGGGGAGCTGTTTTTT. Its protein is CASSLAASYTGELFF.

This chain joins TRBV20-1 and TRBJ2-2; 7 bases line up with TRBD1. Per germline, CDR1 DFQATT and CDR2 SNEGSKA (reference sequence). The CDR3 covers 16 residues. Unmatched junction bases numbered 7, after V lost 0 bases and J lost 3 bases. CDR3: CSARDRSRGYTGELFF. The CDR3 coding sequence is TGCAGTGCTAGAGATCGGAGCAGGGGGTACACCGGGGAGCTGTTTTTT.

This clonotype has only a few counts. The rearrangement joins TRBV20-1 to TRBJ1-6; D not certain. V was clipped by 5 bases and J by 5 bases, with 10 bases between them. The CDR3 totals 13 residues. CDR1 is DFQATT and CDR2 is SNEGSKA in the germline V gene (reference sequence). The CDR3 coding sequence is TGCAGTGCTGGGGTACAGAATAATTCACCCCTCCACTTT. It codes for CSAGVQNNSPLHF.

J is TRBJ1-1 and V is TRBV20-1; TRBD1 aligns across 7 bases. CDR3 length: 13 residues. Germline V gives CDR1 DFQATT, CDR2 SNEGSKA (reference sequence). Trimming removed 6 bases from V and 0 bases from J; junction bases left unmatched: 4. CDR3 sequence: CSAPQGMNTEAFF. In nucleotides, the CDR3 is TGCAGTGCCCCACAGGGGATGAACACTGAAGCTTTCTTT.

This clonotype showed up just a few times. The chain recombines TRBV7-6 with TRBJ1-4, with unresolved D. Trimming left V 3 bases short and J 8 bases short, with 16 bases between. Germline V gene lookup returns CDR1 SGHVS and CDR2 FNYEAQ. The CDR3 totals 15 residues. The CDR3 nucleotides are TGTGCCAGCAGCTTCCCCCCCGTTGGAGGGGAAAAACTGTTTTTT. Amino acid sequence: CASSFPPVGGEKLFF.

The J gene is TRBJ2-5, the V gene TRBV7-9, with D unresolved. The germline V and J ends were trimmed by 5 bases and 6 bases, with 16 bases remaining between them. The CDR3 sequence is 14 residues long. The germline V gene encodes CDR1 SEHNR and CDR2 FQNEAQ (reference sequence). Written as DNA, the CDR3 is TGTGCCAGCAGCCACCGGGCCCTGATAAAGACCCAGTACTTC. Protein: CASSHRALIKTQYF.

The chain joins TRBV7-9 to TRBJ1-5; the D gene is possibly TRBD1 (5 bases). The CDR3 is 13 residues long. The germline V and J ends were trimmed by 5 bases and 7 bases, with 12 bases remaining between them. Looked up from germline, CDR1 is SEHNR and CDR2 is FQNEAQ (reference sequence). The CDR3 coding sequence is TGTGCCAGCAGCCCCTACTGGGGGCAGCCCCAGCATTTT. Translating gives CASSPYWGQPQHF.

This clonotype was picked up a small number of times. The chain joins TRBV29-1 to TRBJ2-1; the D is unclear. Between the trimmed V and J ends, which lost 3 bases and 4 bases, there was a span of 7 bases. CDR3 length: 12 amino acids. Germline V CDR1 and CDR2: SQVTM, ANQGSEA. CDR3 bases: TGCAGCGTTGAGGTCAGATACAATGAGCAGTTCTTC. Its translation is CSVEVRYNEQFF.

The rearrangement joins TRBV20-1 to TRBJ2-3; the D gene is possibly TRBD2 (6 bases). Germline V CDR1 and CDR2: DFQATT, SNEGSKA (reference sequence). With 3 bases removed from V and 0 bases from J, the gap between germline ends came to 10 bases. CDR3 length equals 14 residues. CDR3 nucleotides: TGCAGTGCTAGCGCGGGGAAAAGCACAGATACGCAGTATTTT. This codes for CSASAGKSTDTQYF.

The chain couples TRBV15 to TRBJ2-7, with 14 bases aligning to TRBD2. The CDR3 is 16 residues long. CDR1 and CDR2 from the germline V gene are LNHNV and YYDKDF (reference sequence). V trimming: 1 base; J trimming: 5 bases; junction bases outside the gene matches: 4. CDR3 amino acids: CATSRGGLAGVNEQYF. The DNA of the CDR3 is TGTGCCACCAGCAGAGGGGGACTAGCGGGAGTCAACGAGCAGTACTTC.

This clonotype was detected only a few times. The rearrangement joins TRBV7-2 to TRBJ2-2; weak D call: TRBD1 (6 bases). Germline V gene lookup returns CDR1 SGHTA and CDR2 FQGNSA. The germline V and J ends were trimmed by 2 bases and 0 bases, with 10 bases remaining between them. The CDR3 is made up of 16 amino acids. CDR3: CASSLIQGSNTGELFF. The CDR3 DNA reads as TGTGCCAGCAGCTTAATACAGGGATCGAACACCGGGGAGCTGTTTTTT. The full variable domain, completed using reference TRBV7-2 and TRBJ2-2, is GAGVSQSPSNKVTEKGKDVELRCDPISGHTALYWYRQSLGQGLEFLIYFQGNSAPDKSGLPSDRFSAERTGGSVSTLTIQRTQQEDSAVYLCASSLIQGSNTGELFFGEGSRLTVL.

The CDR3, as DNA: TGCGCCAGCAGCCCCGATAGGAAGAAAGATACGCAGTATTTT. This gives the protein CASSPDRKKDTQYF. The chain combines TRBV4-1 with TRBJ2-3; D ambiguous. Germline CDR1 MGHRA, CDR2 YSYEKL. Between the trimmed V and J ends, which lost 4 bases and 5 bases, there was a span of 13 bases. CDR3 length: 14 amino acids.

The chain joins TRBV20-1 to TRBJ2-1; D is undetermined. CDR1 is DFQATT and CDR2 is SNEGSKA in the germline V gene (reference sequence). The CDR3 runs to 16 residues. Deletions cut 0 bases from V and 1 base from J, with 13 bases between. The DNA of the CDR3 is TGCAGTGCTAGAGATCATTTTCGCGGTTCCTACAATGAGCAGTTCTTC. Translated, it gives CSARDHFRGSYNEQFF.

This clonotype was picked up many times. The chain recombines TRBV7-7 with TRBJ2-7; TRBD2 aligns across 12 bases. The CDR3 consists of 17 residues. The germline CDR1 and CDR2 sequences are SSHAT and FNYEAQ (reference sequence). With 4 bases clipped from V and 2 bases from J, the junction kept 9 bases outside the gene matches. The CDR3 protein is CASSSPTSGRTAYEQYF. The CDR3 DNA follows: TGTGCCAGCAGCTCGCCAACTAGCGGGAGGACTGCCTACGAGCAGTACTTC. Based on the CDR3 plus reference TRBV7-7 and TRBJ2-7, the full variable domain is GAGVSQSPRYKVTKRGQDVTLRCDPISSHATLYWYQQALGQGPEFLTYFNYEAQPDKSGLPSDRFSAERPEGSISTLTIQRTEQRDSAMYRCASSSPTSGRTAYEQYFGPGTRLTVT.

This chain uses TRBV18 with TRBJ2-4; the D call may be TRBD1 or TRBD2 (5 bases each). The CDR3 spans 11 residues. The germline gives CDR1 KGHSH, CDR2 LQKENI. V gave up 4 bases and J gave up 13 bases, with 11 bases separating them. This chain's CDR3 is CASSRPGRQYF. For the CDR3, the DNA is TGTGCCAGCTCACGCCCGGGACGGCAGTACTTC.